Here is one T cell receptor beta chain with its context. CDR3 length: 16 amino acids. Germline V gene data show CDR1 as PRHDT and CDR2 as FYEKMQ (reference sequence). Losses at the gene ends were 4 bases for V and 3 bases for J; bases not matched to a gene: 7. The data are from a study of CD8+ T cells in alopecia areata. As to treatment: oral pan-JAK inhibitor, 5-10 mg twice daily. RNA was isolated and reverse transcribed to cDNA, the sequencing template. The assay was immunoSEQ multiplex PCR, and TCRdb's table has in-frame clones only and misses some. Of 210,000 or so clones listed, over 60% are singletons.

This TCR was sampled from a human donor with alopecia areata. The sequencing used CD4+ T cells sorted from blood, collected at week 44, from a patient treated with tofacitinib. The chain uses TRBV13 and TRBJ2-7; 12 positions agree with TRBD1. The DNA for the CDR3 is TGTGCCAGCAGCTCCCGGGACAGGGGGCTTGGCTACGAGCAGTACTTC. Translation: CASSSRDRGLGYEQYF.